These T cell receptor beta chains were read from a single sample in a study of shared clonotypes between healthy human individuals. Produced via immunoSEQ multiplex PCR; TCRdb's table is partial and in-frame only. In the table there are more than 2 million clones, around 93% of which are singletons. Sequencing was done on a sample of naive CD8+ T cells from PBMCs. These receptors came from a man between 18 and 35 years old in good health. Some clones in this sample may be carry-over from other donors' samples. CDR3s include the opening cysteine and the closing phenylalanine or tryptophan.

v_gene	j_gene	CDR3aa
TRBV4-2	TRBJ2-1	CASSQTRGGTRGNEQFF
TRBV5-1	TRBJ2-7	CASSLAGGGPYEQYF
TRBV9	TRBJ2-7	CASSVDRDSYEQYF
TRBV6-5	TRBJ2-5	CASSHRQTQETQYF
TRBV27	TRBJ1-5	CASSLDAGSPQHF
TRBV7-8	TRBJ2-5	CASSPRPGYQETQYF
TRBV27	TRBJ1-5	CASRPQGVTANQPQHF
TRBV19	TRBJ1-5	CASSMSSNQPQHF
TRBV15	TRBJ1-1	CATSRVGWNTEAFF
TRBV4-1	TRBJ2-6	CASSPVERQGPLDVLTF
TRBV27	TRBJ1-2	CASSFTGSDYGYTF
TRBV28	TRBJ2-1	CATQARGLVYNEQFF